Shown below are 10 T cell receptor beta chains from a single sample sequenced in a study of T cell responses to AZD1222 COVID-19 vaccine. Here immunoSEQ multiplex PCR was the method, and the copy in TCRdb shows in-frame clones only, minus some. Of some 84,000 clones listed, 80% to 90% are singletons. Source: peripheral blood, taken 28 days after the second AZD1222 dose. The receptors originated from an adult who received the AZD1222 COVID-19 vaccine.

The chain carries TRBV28 and TRBJ2-5, with 10 nucleotides matching TRBD1. The germline gives CDR1 MDHEN, CDR2 SYDVKM. The CDR3 covers 16 residues. V was pared by 5 bases and J by 6 bases, with 12 bases of the junction left unmatched. CDR3: CASSATGTGDGKTQYF. The CDR3 region has the DNA TGTGCCAGCAGTGCCACCGGGACAGGGGATGGGAAGACCCAGTACTTC.

This clone was detected a few times. CDR3 amino acids: CASSSISGNSYEQYF. DNA for the CDR3: TGTGCCAGCAGTTCTATTAGCGGGAACTCCTACGAGCAGTACTTC. J is TRBJ2-7 and V is TRBV6-2 or TRBV6-3, with 8 nucleotides matching TRBD2. This CDR3 comprises 15 residues. After removal of 4 bases from V and 0 bases from J, the junction contained 5 bases not matched to a gene. Germline V CDR1 and CDR2: MNHEY, SVGEGT.

The V and J genes are TRBV7-9 and TRBJ1-3; D might be TRBD1 (6 bases). V was pared by 4 bases and J by 4 bases, with 14 bases between. Germline V gene lookup returns CDR1 SEHNR and CDR2 FQNEAQ (reference sequence). CDR3 length equals 15 residues. CDR3 in amino acids: CASSSGDSAGNTIYF. In nucleotides, the CDR3 is TGTGCCAGCAGCTCAGGGGACTCCGCGGGAAACACCATATATTTT. Combining the CDR3 with reference TRBV7-9 and TRBJ1-3 gives the whole variable domain DTGVSQNPRHKITKRGQNVTFRCDPISEHNRLYWYRQTLGQGPEFLTYFQNEAQLEKSRLLSDRFSAERPKGSFSTLEIQRTEQGDSAMYLCASSSGDSAGNTIYFGEGSWLTVV.

This clone has more than one count but fewer than ten. This chain uses TRBV28 with TRBJ1-3; 7 nucleotides match TRBD1. CDR1 and CDR2 (germline): MDHEN, SYDVKM. The CDR3 has 14 amino acids. V was pared by 8 bases and J by 4 bases, with 8 bases of the junction left unmatched. The CDR3 is CASADRDSGNTIYF. CDR3 sequence (DNA): TGTGCCAGCGCTGATCGGGACAGCGGAAACACCATATATTTT.

The rearrangement joins TRBV11-3 to TRBJ2-1; D is unresolved. Germline CDR1 SGHNT, CDR2 YENEEA. Trimming cost V 0 bases and J 10 bases, with 10 bases left between them. The CDR3 is made up of 13 amino acids. The CDR3 DNA follows: TGTGCCAGCAGCTTAGACCAACGGCAGGAGCAGTTCTTC. Residues: CASSLDQRQEQFF.

The chain is built from TRBV6-5 and TRBJ2-2, with 10 bases matching TRBD1. With 5 bases clipped from V and 5 bases from J, the junction kept 5 bases outside the gene matches. Germline V lookup: CDR1 MNHEY, CDR2 SVGAGI. The CDR3 runs 15 residues. CDR3 residues: CASSQGQGRTGELFF. The CDR3 coding sequence is TGTGCCAGCAGTCAGGGACAGGGGAGAACCGGGGAGCTGTTTTTT.

The CDR3 sequence: CASSPRQGDNTEAFF. The CDR3 nucleotides read TGTGCCAGCAGCCCACGTCAGGGGGATAACACTGAAGCTTTCTTT. The chain has TRBV9 and TRBJ1-1, with TRBD1 matching 7 bases. V shed 4 bases, J shed 2 bases, and the junction held 8 bases outside the gene matches. The CDR3 covers 15 residues. The germline CDR1 and CDR2 sequences are SGDLS and YYNGEE.

The chain is built from TRBV5-1 and TRBJ2-1; D assignment may be TRBD1 or TRBD2 (5 bases each). Germline CDR1 and CDR2: SGHRS and YFSETQ. Trimming stripped 4 bases from V and 0 bases from J, with 11 bases between. The CDR3 runs to 15 residues. The CDR3 bases are TGCGCCAGCAGCCCTGGGACGGGCTCCTACAATGAGCAGTTCTTC. The encoded protein is CASSPGTGSYNEQFF.

This chain joins TRBV20-1 and TRBJ2-3; tentatively, D is TRBD1 or TRBD2 (5 bases each). Trimming pared 3 bases from V and 3 bases from J, leaving 13 bases between. This CDR3 spans 14 amino acids. In germline, CDR1 is DFQATT, CDR2 SNEGSKA (reference sequence). CDR3 protein: CSASPPEGTDTQYF. The CDR3 bases are TGCAGTGCTAGTCCCCCAGAGGGGACAGATACGCAGTATTTT.

The rearrangement links TRBV5-5 to TRBJ2-7; 7 nucleotides align to TRBD1. Unmatched junction bases numbered 6, after V lost 5 bases and J lost 1 base. Germline V CDR1 and CDR2: SGHKS, YYEKEE (reference sequence). CDR3 length equals 14 residues. CDR3 amino acids: CASRWDSSSYEQYV. The CDR3 nucleotides read TGTGCCAGCAGGTGGGACAGTAGTTCCTACGAGCAGTACGTC.